The TCR beta chain described here comes from a study of cytomegalovirus exposure and HLA in healthy donors. General observations from the study: The productive fraction for most TCR beta V segments was about 90% or about 30% in an earlier analysis.

The primer mix had 60 Vbeta and 13 Jbeta primers. Assay used: immunoSEQ multiplex PCR; TCRdb lists only in-frame clones, some missing. The sample contains 120,000 or so clones, roughly three fifths of which appear only once. Unmatched junction bases numbered 9, after V lost 0 bases and J lost 4 bases. CDR3 length: 17 amino acids. Germline lookup yields CDR1 MGHRA and CDR2 YSYEKL. This clone came up a few times. Its specificity is not known. Donors sampled were nominally healthy, though unrecorded immune exposures were likely. The receptor was derived from a woman aged 35 to 49 in good health and CMV-seropositive. Source material: PBMCs. The rearrangement links TRBV4-1 to TRBJ2-5; 9 bases agree with TRBD2. The CDR3 coding sequence is TGCGCCAGCAGCCAAGATCGTGGTAGCGGGAGACGAGAGACCCAGTACTTC. Its protein product is CASSQDRGSGRRETQYF.